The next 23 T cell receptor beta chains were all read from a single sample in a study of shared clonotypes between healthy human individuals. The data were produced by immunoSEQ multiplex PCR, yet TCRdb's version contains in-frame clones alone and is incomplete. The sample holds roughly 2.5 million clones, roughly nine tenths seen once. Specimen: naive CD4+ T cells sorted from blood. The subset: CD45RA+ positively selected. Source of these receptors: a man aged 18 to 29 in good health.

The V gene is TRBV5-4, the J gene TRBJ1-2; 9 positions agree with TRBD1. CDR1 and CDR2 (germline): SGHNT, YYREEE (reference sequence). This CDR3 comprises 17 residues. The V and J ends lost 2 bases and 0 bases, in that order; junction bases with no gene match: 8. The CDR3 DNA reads TGTGCCAGCAGCTTTTGGACCGGGACAGGGACTAACTATGGCTACACCTTC. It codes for CASSFWTGTGTNYGYTF.

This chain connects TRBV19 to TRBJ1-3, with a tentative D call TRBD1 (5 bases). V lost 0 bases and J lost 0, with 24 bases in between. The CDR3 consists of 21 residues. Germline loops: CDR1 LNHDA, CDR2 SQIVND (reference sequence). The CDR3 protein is CASSIDQRRQDRGYSGNTIYF. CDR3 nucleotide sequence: TGTGCCAGTAGTATAGATCAGAGACGGCAGGATCGGGGGTACTCTGGAAACACCATATATTTT. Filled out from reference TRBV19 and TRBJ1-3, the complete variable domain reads DGGITQSPKYLFRKEGQNVTLSCEQNLNHDAMYWYRQDPGQGLRLIYYSQIVNDFQKGDIAEGYSVSREKKESFPLTVTSAQKNPTAFYLCASSIDQRRQDRGYSGNTIYFGEGSWLTVV.

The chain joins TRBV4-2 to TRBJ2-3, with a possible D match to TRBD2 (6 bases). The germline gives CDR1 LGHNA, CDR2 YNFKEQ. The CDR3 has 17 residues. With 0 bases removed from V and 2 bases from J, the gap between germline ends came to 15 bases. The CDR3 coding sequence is TGTGCCAGCAGCCAAGACGGGGGAGACTACGCCACAGATACGCAGTATTTT. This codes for CASSQDGGDYATDTQYF.

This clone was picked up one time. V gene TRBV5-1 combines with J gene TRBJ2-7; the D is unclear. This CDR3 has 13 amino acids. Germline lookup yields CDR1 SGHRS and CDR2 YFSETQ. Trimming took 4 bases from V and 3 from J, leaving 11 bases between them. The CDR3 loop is CASSADVFYEQYF. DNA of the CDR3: TGCGCCAGCAGCGCGGACGTTTTCTACGAGCAGTACTTC.

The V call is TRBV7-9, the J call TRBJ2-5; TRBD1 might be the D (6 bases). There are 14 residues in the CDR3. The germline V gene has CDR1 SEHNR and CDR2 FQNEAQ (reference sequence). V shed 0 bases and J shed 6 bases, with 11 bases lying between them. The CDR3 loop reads CASSLAARGQTQYF. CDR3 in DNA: TGTGCCAGCAGCTTAGCGGCCAGGGGTCAGACCCAGTACTTC.

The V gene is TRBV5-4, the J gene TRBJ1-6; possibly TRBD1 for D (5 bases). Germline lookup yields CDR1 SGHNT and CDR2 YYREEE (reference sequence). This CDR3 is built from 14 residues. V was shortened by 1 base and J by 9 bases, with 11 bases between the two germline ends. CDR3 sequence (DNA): TGTGCCAGCAGCTTGCGGGACCGTATTTCACCCCTCCACTTT. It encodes CASSLRDRISPLHF.

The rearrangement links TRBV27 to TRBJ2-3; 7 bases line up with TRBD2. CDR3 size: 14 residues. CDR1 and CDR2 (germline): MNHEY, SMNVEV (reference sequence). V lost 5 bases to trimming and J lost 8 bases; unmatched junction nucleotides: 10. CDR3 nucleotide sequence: TGTGCCAGCAGTCCTCAGACTAGCTCCTCTACGCAGTATTTT. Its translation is CASSPQTSSSTQYF.

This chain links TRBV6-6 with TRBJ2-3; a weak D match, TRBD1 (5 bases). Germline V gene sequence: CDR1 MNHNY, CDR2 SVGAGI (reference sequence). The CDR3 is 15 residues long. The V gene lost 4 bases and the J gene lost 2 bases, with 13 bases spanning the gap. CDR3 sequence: CASSSQGIHTDTQYF. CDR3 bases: TGTGCCAGCAGTTCGCAGGGCATTCACACAGATACGCAGTATTTT.

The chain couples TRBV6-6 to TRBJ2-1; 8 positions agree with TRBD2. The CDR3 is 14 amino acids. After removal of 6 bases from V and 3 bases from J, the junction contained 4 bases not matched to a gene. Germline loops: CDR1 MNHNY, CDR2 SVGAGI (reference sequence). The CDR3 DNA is TGTGCCAGCAGCGGGGGGGGGAACTACAATGAGCAGTTCTTC. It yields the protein CASSGGGNYNEQFF.

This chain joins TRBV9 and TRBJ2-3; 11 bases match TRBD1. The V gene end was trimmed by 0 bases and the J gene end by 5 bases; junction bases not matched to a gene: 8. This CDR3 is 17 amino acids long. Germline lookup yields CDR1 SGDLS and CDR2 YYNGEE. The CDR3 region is CASSVGVGDRGEDTQYF. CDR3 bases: TGTGCCAGCAGCGTAGGTGTGGGGGACAGGGGGGAAGATACGCAGTATTTT.

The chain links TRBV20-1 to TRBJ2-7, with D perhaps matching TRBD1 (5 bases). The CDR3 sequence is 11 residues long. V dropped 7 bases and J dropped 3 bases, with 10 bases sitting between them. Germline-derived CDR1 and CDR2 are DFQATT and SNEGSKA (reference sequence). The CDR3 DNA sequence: TGCAGTGGCACGGACAACTACGAGCAGTACTTC. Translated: CSGTDNYEQYF.

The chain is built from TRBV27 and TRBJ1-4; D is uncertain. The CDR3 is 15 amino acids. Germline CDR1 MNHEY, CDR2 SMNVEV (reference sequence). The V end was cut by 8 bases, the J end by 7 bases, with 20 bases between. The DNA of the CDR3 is TGTGCCAGCTACTCAAGTGGGAAGTCGGGTGAAAAACTGTTTTTT. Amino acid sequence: CASYSSGKSGEKLFF.

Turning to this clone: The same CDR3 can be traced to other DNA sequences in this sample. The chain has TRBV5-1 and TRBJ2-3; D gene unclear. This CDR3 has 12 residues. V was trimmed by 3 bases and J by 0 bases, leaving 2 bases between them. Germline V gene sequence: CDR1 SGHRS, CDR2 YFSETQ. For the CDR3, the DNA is TGCGCCAGCAGCTACAGCACAGATACGCAGTATTTT. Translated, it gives CASSYSTDTQYF.

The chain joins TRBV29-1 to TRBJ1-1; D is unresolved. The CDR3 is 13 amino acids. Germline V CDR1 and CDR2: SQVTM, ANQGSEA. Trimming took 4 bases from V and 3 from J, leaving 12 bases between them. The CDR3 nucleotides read TGCAGCGTTGGACGTATTCTGGACACTGAAGCTTTCTTT. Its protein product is CSVGRILDTEAFF.

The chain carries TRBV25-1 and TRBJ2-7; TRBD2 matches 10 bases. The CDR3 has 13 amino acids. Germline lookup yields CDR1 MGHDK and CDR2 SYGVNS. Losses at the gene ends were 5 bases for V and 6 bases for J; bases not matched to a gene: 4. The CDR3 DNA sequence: TGTGCCAGCAGTCTAGCGGGGGTACTCGAGCAGTACTTC. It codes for CASSLAGVLEQYF.

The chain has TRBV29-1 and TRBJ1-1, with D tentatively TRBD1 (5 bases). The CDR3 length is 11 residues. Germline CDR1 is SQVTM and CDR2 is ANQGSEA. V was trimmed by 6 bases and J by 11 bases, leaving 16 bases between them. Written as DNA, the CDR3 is TGCAGCGTCACACGGGCGGAGGGGGCTTTCTTT. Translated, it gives CSVTRAEGAFF.

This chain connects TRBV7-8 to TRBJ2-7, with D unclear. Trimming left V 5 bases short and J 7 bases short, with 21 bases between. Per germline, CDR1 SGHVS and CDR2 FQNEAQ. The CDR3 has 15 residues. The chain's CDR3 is CASSPREATVGEQYF. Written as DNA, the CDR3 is TGTGCCAGCAGCCCCAGAGAGGCGACCGTCGGGGAGCAGTACTTC. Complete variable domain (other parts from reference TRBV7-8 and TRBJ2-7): GAGVSQSPRYKVAKRGQDVALRCDPISGHVSLFWYQQALGQGPEFLTYFQNEAQLDKSGLPSDRFFAERPEGSVSTLKIQRTQQEDSAVYLCASSPREATVGEQYFGPGTRLTVT.

DNA of the CDR3: TGTGCCAGCAGGCAGACAGGGGGCAACGAGCAGTACTTC. Translation: CASRQTGGNEQYF. J is TRBJ2-7 and V is TRBV2; 10 nucleotides match TRBD1. The V and J ends lost 6 bases and 5 bases, in that order; junction bases with no gene match: 4. The CDR3 extends over 13 amino acids. The V gene's germline CDR1 is SNHLY and CDR2 FYNNEI.

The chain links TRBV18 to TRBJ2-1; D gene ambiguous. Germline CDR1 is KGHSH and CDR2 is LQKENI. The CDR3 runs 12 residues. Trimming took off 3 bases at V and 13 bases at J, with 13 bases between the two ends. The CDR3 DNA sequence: TGTGCCAGCTCACCGTATCTGGGCCTTCAGTTCTTC. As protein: CASSPYLGLQFF.

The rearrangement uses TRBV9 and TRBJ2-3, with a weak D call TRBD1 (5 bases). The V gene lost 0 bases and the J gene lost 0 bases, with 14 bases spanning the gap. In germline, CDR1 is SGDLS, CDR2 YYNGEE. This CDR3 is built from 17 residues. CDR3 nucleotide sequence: TGTGCCAGCAGCGTAGCCGGGCGCCAGGGAAGCACAGATACGCAGTATTTT. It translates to CASSVAGRQGSTDTQYF.

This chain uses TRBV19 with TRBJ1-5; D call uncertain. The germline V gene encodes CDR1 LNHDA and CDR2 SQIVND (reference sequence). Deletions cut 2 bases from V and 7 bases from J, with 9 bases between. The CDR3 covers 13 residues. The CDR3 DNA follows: TGTGCCAGTAGTATAAGGCAGGCGCAGCCCCAGCATTTT. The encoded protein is CASSIRQAQPQHF.

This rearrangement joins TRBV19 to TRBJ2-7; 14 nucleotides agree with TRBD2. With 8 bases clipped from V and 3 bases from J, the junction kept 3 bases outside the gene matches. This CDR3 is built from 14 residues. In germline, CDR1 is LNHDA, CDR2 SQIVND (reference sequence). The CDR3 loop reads CASRLAGGNYEQYF. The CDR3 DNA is TGTGCCAGTCGACTAGCGGGGGGGAACTACGAGCAGTACTTC.

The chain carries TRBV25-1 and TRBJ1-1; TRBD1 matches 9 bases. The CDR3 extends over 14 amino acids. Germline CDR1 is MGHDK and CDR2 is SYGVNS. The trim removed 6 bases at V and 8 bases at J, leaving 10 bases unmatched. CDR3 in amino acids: CASRETGTGLEAFF. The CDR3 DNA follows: TGTGCCAGCAGGGAAACCGGGACAGGGCTCGAAGCTTTCTTT.